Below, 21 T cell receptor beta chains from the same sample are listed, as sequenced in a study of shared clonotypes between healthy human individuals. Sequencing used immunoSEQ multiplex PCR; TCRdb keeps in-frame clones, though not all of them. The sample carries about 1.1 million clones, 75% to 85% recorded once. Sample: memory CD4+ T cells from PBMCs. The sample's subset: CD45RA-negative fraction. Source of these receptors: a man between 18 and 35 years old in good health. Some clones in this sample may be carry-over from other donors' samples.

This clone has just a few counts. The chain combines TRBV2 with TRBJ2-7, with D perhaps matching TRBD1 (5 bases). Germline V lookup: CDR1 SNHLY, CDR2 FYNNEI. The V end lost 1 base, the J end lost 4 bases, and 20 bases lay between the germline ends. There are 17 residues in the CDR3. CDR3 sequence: CASSEGLLGRLGYEQYF. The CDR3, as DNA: TGTGCCAGCAGTGAAGGTCTGCTGGGGCGTTTAGGGTACGAGCAGTACTTC.

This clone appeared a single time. The CDR3 sequence is CASRGSGRARGETQYF. CDR3 nucleotide sequence: TGTGCCAGCAGGGGTAGCGGGAGGGCCAGAGGTGAGACCCAGTACTTC. The chain joins TRBV28 to TRBJ2-5, with TRBD2 matching 11 bases. CDR3 length: 16 amino acids. Germline-derived CDR1 and CDR2 are MDHEN and SYDVKM. Trimming at V came to 6 bases and at J to 5 bases, leaving 11 bases not matched to a gene.

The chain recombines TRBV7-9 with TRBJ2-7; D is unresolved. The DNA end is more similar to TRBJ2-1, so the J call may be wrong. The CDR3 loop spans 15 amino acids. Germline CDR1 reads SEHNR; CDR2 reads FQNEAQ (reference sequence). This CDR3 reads CASSLVPEAYNEQFF. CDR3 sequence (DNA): TGTGCCAGCAGCTTAGTTCCAGAGGCCTACAATGAGCAGTTCTTC.

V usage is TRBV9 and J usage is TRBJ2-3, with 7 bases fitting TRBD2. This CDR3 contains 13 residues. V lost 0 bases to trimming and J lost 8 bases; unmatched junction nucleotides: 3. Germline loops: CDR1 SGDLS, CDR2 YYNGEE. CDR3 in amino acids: CASSVDPGGTQYF. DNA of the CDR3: TGTGCCAGCAGCGTAGACCCGGGAGGTACGCAGTATTTT.

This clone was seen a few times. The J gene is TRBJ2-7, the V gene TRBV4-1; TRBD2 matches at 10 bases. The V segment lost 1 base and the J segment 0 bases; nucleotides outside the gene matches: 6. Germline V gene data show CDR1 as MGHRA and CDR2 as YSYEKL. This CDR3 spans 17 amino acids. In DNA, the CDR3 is TGCGCCAGCAGCCAAGGGACTAGCGGTGGGAGCTCCTACGAGCAGTACTTC. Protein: CASSQGTSGGSSYEQYF.

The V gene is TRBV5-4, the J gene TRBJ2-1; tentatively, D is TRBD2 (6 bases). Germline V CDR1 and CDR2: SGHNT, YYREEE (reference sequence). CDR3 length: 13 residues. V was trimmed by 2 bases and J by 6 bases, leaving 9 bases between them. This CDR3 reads CASSFGSGNEQFF. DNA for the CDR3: TGTGCCAGCAGCTTCGGTAGCGGCAATGAGCAGTTCTTC.

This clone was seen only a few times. The CDR3 sequence is CASRTTGGKTEAFF. CDR3 sequence (DNA): TGTGCCAGCAGGACCACAGGGGGAAAGACTGAAGCTTTCTTT. V gene TRBV28 combines with J gene TRBJ1-1, with TRBD1 matching over 8 bases. The CDR3 runs 14 residues. Germline trimming cut 6 bases from V and 5 bases from J; bases unmatched to any gene: 8. Germline assignment: CDR1 MDHEN and CDR2 SYDVKM.

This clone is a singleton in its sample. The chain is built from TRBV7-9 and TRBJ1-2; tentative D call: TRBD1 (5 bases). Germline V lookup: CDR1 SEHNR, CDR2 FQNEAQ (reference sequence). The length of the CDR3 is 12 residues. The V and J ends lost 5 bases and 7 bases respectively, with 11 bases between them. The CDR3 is CASSPPGVGYTF. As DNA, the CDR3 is TGTGCCAGCAGCCCTCCGGGGGTTGGCTACACCTTC.

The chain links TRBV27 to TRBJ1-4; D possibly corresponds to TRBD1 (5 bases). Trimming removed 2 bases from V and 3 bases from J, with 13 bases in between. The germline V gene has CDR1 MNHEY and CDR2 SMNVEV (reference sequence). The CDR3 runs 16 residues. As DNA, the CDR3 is TGTGCCAGCAGTTTAAGGGGCCAGGGAGCTAATGAAAAACTGTTTTTT. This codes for CASSLRGQGANEKLFF.

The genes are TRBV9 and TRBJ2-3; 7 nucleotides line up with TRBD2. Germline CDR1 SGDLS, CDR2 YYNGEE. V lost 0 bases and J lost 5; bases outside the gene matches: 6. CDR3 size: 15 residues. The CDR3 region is CASSVEVAGVDTQYF. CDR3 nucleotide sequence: TGTGCCAGCAGCGTAGAGGTGGCGGGAGTAGATACGCAGTATTTT.

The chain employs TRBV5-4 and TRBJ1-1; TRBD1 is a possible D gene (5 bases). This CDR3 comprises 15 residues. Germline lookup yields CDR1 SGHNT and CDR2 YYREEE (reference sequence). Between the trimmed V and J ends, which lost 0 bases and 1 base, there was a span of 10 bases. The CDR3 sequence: CASSLAGQGNTEAFF. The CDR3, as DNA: TGTGCCAGCAGCTTGGCCGGTCAGGGGAACACTGAAGCTTTCTTT.

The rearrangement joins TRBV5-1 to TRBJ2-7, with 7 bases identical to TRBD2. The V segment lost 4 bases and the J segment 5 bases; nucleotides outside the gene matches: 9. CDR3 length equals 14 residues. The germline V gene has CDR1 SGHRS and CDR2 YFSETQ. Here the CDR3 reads CASSPVPGGNEQYF. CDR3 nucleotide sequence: TGCGCCAGCAGCCCTGTTCCGGGAGGAAACGAGCAGTACTTC.

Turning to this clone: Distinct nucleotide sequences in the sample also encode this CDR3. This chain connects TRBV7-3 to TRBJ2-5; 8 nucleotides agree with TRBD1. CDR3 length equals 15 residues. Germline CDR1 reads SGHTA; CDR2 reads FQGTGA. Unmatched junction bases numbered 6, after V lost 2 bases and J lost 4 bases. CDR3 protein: CASSLSGTGGETQYF. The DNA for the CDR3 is TGTGCCAGCAGCTTATCGGGGACAGGAGGAGAGACCCAGTACTTC.

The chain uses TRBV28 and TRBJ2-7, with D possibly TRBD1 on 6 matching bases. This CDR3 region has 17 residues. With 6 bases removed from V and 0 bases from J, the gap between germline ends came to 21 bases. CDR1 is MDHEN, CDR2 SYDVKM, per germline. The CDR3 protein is CASRPLGTPPSSYEQYF. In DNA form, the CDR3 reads TGTGCCAGCAGACCTTTGGGGACACCACCGAGCTCCTACGAGCAGTACTTC. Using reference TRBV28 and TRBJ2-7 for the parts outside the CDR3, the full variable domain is DVKVTQSSRYLVKRTGEKVFLECVQDMDHENMFWYRQDPGLGLRLIYFSYDVKMKEKGDIPEGYSVSREKKERFSLILESASTNQTSMYLCASRPLGTPPSSYEQYFGPGTRLTVT.

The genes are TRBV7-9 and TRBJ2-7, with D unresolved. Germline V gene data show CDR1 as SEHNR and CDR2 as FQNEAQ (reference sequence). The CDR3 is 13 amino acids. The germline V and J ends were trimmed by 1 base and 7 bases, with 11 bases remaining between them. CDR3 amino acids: CASSLEGESEQYF. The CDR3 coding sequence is TGTGCCAGCAGCTTAGAAGGAGAGTCTGAGCAGTACTTC.

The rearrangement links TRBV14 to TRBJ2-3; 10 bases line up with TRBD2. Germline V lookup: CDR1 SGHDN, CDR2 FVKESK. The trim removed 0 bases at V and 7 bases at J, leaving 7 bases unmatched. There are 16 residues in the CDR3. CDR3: CASSQDRSSGRHTQYF. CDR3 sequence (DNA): TGTGCCAGCAGCCAAGATCGCTCTAGCGGGAGACATACGCAGTATTTT.

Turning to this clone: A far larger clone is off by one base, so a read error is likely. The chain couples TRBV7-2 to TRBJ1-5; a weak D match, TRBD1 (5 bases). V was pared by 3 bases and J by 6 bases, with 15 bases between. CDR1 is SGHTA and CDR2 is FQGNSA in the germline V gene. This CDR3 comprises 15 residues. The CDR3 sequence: CASSFGAREGQPQHF. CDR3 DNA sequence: TGTGCCAGCAGCTTTGGGGCCAGGGAAGGTCAGCCCCAGCATTTT.

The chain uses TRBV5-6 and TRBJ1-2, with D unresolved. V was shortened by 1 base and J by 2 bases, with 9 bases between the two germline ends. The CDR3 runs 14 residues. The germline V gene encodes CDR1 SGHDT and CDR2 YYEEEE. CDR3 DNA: TGTGCCAGCAGCTTGTTACGACTGAACTATGGCTACACCTTC. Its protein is CASSLLRLNYGYTF. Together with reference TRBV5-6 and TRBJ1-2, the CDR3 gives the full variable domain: DAGVTQSPTHLIKTRGQQVTLRCSPKSGHDTVSWYQQALGQGPQFIFQYYEEEERQRGNFPDRFSGHQFPNYSSELNVNALLLGDSALYLCASSLLRLNYGYTFGSGTRLTVV.

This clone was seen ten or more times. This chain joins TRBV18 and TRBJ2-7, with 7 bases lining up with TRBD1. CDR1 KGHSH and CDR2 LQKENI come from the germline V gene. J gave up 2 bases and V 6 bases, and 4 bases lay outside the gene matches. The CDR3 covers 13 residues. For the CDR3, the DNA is TGTGCCAGCTCGATAGACAGGGCCTACGAGCAGTACTTC. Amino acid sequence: CASSIDRAYEQYF.

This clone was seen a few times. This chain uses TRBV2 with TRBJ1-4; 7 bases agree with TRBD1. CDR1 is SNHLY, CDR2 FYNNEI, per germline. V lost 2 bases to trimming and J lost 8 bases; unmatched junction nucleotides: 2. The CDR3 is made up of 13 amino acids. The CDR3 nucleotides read TGTGCCAGCAGTGAACGGGACAGAGAAAAACTGTTTTTT. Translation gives CASSERDREKLFF. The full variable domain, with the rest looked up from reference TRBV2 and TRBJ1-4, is EPEVTQTPSHQVTQMGQEVILRCVPISNHLYFYWYRQILGQKVEFLVSFYNNEISEKSEIFDDQFSVERPDGSNFTLKIRSTKLEDSAMYFCASSERDREKLFFGSGTQLSVL.

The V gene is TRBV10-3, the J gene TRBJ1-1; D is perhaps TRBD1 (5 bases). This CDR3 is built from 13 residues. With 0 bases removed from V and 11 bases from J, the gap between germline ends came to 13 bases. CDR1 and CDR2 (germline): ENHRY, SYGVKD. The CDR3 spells CAISESEGTRAFF. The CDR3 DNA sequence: TGTGCCATCAGTGAGTCGGAAGGGACGCGGGCTTTCTTT.